This TCR beta chain was documented in a study of chemoradiotherapy in HPV16-positive cancers (dated by TCRdb to the early 2020s). Study-wide context: Functional T-cell assays on cells from two HPV16-positive patients defined candidate HPV-specific T-cell clones and common TCR motifs. The candidate HPV-specific TCRs and motifs were then tracked in TCR repertoires from 86 patients with HPV-related cancers. The study set out to ask whether T-cell immunity against the HPV oncoproteins E6 and E7 changes over the course of chemoradiotherapy and whether that immunity affects survival.

Repertoires were sampled repeatedly over the course of chemoradiotherapy so that clonal expansion in the tumor microenvironment could be followed. The CDR3 has 13 amino acids, counting the end cysteine and phenylalanine. The DNA shown is the 39-base CDR3, in frame from base 1. The germline V gene supplies CDR1 SGHRS and CDR2 YFSETQ. A distance of 9 bases separates the germline ends of V and J, which lose 6 bases and 0 bases respectively. About this clone itself: The clone's antigen remains unknown. No base quality values were provided; no much bigger clone lies one nucleotide off.

The method was the immunoSEQ multiplex PCR assay. Drawn from immuneACCESS, this table holds only the in-frame rearrangements with V and J called that TCRdb kept. Clones are partly lost; checked studies trace under half to an unresolved V gene and leave the rest unexplained. For this sample the table gives roughly 24,000 clones, of which roughly 92% were detected only once. In total, the top ten clones hold about a sixth of the sample. Study-level results and caveats: Expansion of candidate HPV-specific clones and E7-related TCR motifs was observed in the tumor microenvironment during treatment, whereas no such expansion was observed for non-HPV-specific T cells. The survival association was reported for HPV16-positive patients, and the functional definition of HPV-specific T cells was derived from only a couple of HPV16-positive patients. In HPV16-positive patients, expansion of HPV-responsive T cells during chemoradiotherapy was associated with improved recurrence-free survival.

The TCR sequence derives from a human donor with HPV-associated anogenital cancer. Material: blood, obtained from a patient who underwent chemoradiotherapy. This receptor chain uses TRBV5-1 and TRBJ1-1; the D gene assignment is ambiguous. The CDR3 protein sequence reads: CASKDGLNTEAFF. The bases are TGCGCCAGCAAAGACGGACTGAACACTGAAGCTTTCTTT.